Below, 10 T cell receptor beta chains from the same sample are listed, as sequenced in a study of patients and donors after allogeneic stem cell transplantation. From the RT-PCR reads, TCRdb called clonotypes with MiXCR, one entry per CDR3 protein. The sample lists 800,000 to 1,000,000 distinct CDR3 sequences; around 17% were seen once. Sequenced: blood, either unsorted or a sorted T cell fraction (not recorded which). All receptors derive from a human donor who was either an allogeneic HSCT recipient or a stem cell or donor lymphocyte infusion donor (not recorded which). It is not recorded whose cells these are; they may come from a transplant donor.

The CDR3 sequence: CASSYSTSVQETQYF. In nucleotides, the CDR3 is TGTGCCAGCAGTTACTCGACTAGCGTACAAGAGACCCAGTACTTC. J is TRBJ2-5 and V is TRBV6-5; 8 bases are shared with TRBD2. CDR3 size: 15 residues. Trimming cost V 0 bases and J 2 bases; bases outside gene matches: 2. CDR1 is MNHEY, CDR2 SVGAGI, per germline.

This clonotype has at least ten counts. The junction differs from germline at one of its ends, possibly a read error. In DNA, the CDR3 is TGTGCCAGCAGTCCCCGGGACAGGGCGGGCTACACCTTC. Protein: CASSPRDRAGYTF. V gene TRBV5-1 combines with J gene TRBJ1-2; TRBD1 matches at 9 bases. CDR1 and CDR2 (germline): SGHRS, YFSETQ. This CDR3 has 13 residues.

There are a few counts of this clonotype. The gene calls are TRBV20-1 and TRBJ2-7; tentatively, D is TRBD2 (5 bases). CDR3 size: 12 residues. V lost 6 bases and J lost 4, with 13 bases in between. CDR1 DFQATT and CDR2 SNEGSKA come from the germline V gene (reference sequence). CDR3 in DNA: TGCAGTGCAGAAGGACTGAGATACGAGCAGTACTTC. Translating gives CSAEGLRYEQYF.

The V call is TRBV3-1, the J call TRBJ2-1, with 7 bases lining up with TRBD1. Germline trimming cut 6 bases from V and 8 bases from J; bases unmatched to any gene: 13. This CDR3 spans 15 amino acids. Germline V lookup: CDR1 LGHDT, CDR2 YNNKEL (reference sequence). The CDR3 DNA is TGTGCCAGCAGGTCCGACAGGGAAACGCGGGATGAGCAGTTCTTC. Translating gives CASRSDRETRDEQFF.

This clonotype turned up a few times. Written as DNA, the CDR3 is TGTGCCAGCAGTCTCGGACAGGTTCGAGGGACCCAGTACTTC. Protein sequence: CASSLGQVRGTQYF. This chain links TRBV12-3 or TRBV12-4 with TRBJ2-5, with 7 bases that match TRBD1. V was clipped by 5 bases and J by 7 bases; unmatched bases: 10. The CDR3 length is 14 residues.

CDR3 nucleotide sequence: TGTGCCAGCGGGACAGGGTCACACGAGCAGTACTTC. Translating it yields CASGTGSHEQYF. The V gene is TRBV28, the J gene TRBJ2-7; 9 nucleotides line up with TRBD1. CDR3 length: 12 residues. Germline V CDR1 and CDR2: MDHEN, SYDVKM. The V gene end was trimmed by 8 bases and the J gene end by 5 bases; junction bases not matched to a gene: 4. The entire variable domain, with the rest obtained from reference TRBV28 and TRBJ2-7, is as follows: DVKVTQSSRYLVKRTGEKVFLECVQDMDHENMFWYRQDPGLGLRLIYFSYDVKMKEKGDIPEGYSVSREKKERFSLILESASTNQTSMYLCASGTGSHEQYFGPGTRLTVT.

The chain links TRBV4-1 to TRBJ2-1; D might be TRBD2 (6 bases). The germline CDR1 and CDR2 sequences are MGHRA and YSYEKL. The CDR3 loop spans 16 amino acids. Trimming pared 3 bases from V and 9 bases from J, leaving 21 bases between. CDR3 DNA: TGCGCCAGCAGCCAGGGGCGGGGAGCTAGGGCCGGTGAGCAGTTCTTC. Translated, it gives CASSQGRGARAGEQFF.

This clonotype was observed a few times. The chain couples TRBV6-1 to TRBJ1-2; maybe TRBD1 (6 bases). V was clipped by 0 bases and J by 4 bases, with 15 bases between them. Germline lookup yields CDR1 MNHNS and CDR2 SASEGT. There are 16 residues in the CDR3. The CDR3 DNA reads TGTGCCAGCAGTGAAGCTCCGGACAGCGCTATCTATGGCTACACCTTC. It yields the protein CASSEAPDSAIYGYTF.

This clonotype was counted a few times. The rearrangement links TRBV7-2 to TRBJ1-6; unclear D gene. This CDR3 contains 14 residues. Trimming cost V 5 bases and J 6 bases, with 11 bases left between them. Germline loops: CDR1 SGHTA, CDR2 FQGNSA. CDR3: CASSPELVNSPLHF. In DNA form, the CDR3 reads TGTGCCAGCAGCCCGGAGTTGGTTAATTCACCCCTCCACTTT.

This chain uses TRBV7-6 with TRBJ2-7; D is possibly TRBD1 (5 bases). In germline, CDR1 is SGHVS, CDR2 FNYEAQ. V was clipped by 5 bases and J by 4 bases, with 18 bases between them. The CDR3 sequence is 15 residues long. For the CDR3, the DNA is TGTGCCAGCAGCCCTATGGGGCAGACCCTGTACGAGCAGTACTTC. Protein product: CASSPMGQTLYEQYF.